One and the same sample provided the 3 T cell receptor beta chains below, sequenced in a study of blood T cell repertoires in COVID-19. The protocol was immunoSEQ multiplex PCR, while the TCRdb copy is restricted to in-frame clones and leaves out a portion. The data contain 200,000 to 250,000 clones, 92% of them seen just once; the ten biggest clones take up about 0.8%. The sequenced material came from peripheral blood. The receptors were sampled from a man aged 55 to 70 with COVID-19, enrolled during active disease.

The chain is built from TRBV5-4 and TRBJ2-1; 7 bases match TRBD1. J lost 7 bases, V lost 3 bases, and 10 bases had no gene match. This CDR3 is built from 15 residues. The germline V gene has CDR1 SGHNT and CDR2 YYREEE (reference sequence). CDR3 sequence: CASSSGTVQGNEQFF. As DNA, the CDR3 is TGTGCCAGCAGCTCGGGGACAGTGCAAGGGAATGAGCAGTTCTTC.

This sequence joins TRBV6-5 and TRBJ1-1, with a tentative D call TRBD1 (6 bases). In germline, CDR1 is MNHEY, CDR2 SVGAGI. V lost 5 bases, J lost 1 base, and 8 bases lay in between. This CDR3 is 13 amino acids long. CDR3 sequence (DNA): TGTGCCAGCAGTCCGACAGGGAACACTGAAGCTTTCTTT. It specifies CASSPTGNTEAFF.

V is TRBV21-1 and J is TRBJ2-5; no check of the table's D call, TRBD2, against the DNA was made. TRBV21-1 is noted as a pseudogene. This CDR3 region has 16 residues. CDR3 sequence: CASSKRDYTYQETQYF. The CDR3, as DNA: TGTGCCAGCAGCAAGCGGGACTATACGTACCAAGAGACCCAGTACTTC.